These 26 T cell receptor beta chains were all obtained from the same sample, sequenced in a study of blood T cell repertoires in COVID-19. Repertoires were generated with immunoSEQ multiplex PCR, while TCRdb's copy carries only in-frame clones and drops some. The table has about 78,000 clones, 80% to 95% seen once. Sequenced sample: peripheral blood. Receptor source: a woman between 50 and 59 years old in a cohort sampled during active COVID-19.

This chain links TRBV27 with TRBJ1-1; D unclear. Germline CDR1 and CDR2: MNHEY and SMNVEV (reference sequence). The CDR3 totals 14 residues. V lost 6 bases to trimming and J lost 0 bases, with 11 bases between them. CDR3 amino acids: CASSAPSLNTEAFF. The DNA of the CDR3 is TGTGCCAGCAGCGCCCCCAGTTTGAACACTGAAGCTTTCTTT.

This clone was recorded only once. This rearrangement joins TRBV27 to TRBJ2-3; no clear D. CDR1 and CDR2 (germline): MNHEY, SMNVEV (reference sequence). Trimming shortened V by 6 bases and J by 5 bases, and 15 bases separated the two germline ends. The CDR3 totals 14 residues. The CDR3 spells CASRGEVAIDTQYF. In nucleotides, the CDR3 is TGTGCCAGCAGAGGCGAGGTAGCCATAGATACGCAGTATTTT.

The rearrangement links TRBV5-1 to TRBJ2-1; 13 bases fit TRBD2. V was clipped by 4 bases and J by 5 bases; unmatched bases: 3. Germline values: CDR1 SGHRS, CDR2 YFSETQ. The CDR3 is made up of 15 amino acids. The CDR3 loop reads CASSPGTSGNNEQFF. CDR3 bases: TGCGCCAGCAGCCCCGGGACTAGCGGGAACAATGAGCAGTTCTTC.

The CDR3 sequence is CASSSGGSNQPQHF. For the CDR3, the DNA is TGTGCCAGCAGCTCCGGGGGGAGCAATCAGCCCCAGCATTTT. This chain connects TRBV27 to TRBJ1-5, with D possibly being TRBD1 (5 bases). The V end lost 6 bases, the J end lost 1 base, and 10 bases lay between the germline ends. The CDR3 covers 14 residues. Per germline, CDR1 MNHEY and CDR2 SMNVEV (reference sequence).

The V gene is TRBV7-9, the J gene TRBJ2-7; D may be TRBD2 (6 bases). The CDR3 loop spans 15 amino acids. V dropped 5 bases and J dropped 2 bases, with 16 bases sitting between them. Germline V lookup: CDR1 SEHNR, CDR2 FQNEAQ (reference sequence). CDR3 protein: CASSPRGTGAYEQYF. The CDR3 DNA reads TGTGCCAGCAGCCCCCGCGGGACTGGGGCCTACGAGCAGTACTTC.

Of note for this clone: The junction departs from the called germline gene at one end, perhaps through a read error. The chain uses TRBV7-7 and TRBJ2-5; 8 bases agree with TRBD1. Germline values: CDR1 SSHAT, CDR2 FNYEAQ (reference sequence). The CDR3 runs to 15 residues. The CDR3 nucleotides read TGTGCTAGCAGCTTACGCCAGGGGGCTTTGGAGACCCAGTACTTC. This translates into CASSLRQGALETQYF.

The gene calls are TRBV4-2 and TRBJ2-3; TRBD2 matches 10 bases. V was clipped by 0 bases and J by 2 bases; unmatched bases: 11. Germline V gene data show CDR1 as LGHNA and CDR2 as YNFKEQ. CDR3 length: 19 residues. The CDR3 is CASSQEGPRLAGLTDTQYF. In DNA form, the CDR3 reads TGTGCCAGCAGCCAAGAAGGTCCGAGACTAGCGGGCCTCACAGATACGCAGTATTTT.

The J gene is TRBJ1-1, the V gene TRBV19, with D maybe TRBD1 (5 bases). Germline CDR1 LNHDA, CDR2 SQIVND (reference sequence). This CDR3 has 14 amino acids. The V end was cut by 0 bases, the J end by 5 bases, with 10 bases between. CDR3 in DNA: TGTGCCAGTAGTATAGAAGCAGGGAGGACTGAAGCTTTCTTT. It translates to CASSIEAGRTEAFF.

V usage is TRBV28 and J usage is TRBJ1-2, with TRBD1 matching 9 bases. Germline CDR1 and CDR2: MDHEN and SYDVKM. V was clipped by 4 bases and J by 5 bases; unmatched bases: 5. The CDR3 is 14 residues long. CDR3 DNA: TGTGCCAGCAGTTCCTCCGGGACAGGGTATGGCTACACCTTC. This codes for CASSSSGTGYGYTF.

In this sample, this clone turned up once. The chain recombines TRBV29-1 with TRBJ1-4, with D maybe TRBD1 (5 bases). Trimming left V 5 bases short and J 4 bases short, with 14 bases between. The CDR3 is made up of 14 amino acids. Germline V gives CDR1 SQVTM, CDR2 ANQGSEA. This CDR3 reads CSVTMKGINEKLFF. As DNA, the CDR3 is TGCAGCGTTACAATGAAGGGGATTAATGAAAAACTGTTTTTT.

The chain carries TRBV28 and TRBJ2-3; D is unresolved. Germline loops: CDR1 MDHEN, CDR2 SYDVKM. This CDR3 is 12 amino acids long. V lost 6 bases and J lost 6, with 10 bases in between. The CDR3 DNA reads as TGTGCCAGCAGCTTAAACCGGGATACGCAGTATTTT. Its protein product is CASSLNRDTQYF.

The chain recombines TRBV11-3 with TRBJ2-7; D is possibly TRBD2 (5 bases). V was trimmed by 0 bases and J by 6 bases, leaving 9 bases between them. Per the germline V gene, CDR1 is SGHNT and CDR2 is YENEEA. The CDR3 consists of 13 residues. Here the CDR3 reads CASSLDTGTEQYF. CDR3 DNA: TGTGCCAGCAGCTTAGATACGGGAACCGAGCAGTACTTC. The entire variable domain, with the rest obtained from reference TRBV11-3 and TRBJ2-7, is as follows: EAGVVQSPRYKIIEKKQPVAFWCNPISGHNTLYWYLQNLGQGPELLIRYENEEAVDDSQLPKDRFSAERLKGVDSTLKIQPAELGDSAVYLCASSLDTGTEQYFGPGTRLTVT.

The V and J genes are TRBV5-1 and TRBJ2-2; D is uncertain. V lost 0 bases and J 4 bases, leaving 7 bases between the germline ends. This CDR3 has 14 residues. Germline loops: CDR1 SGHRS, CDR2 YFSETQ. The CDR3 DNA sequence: TGCGCCAGCAGCTTGGTGGCCAGCACCGGGGAGCTGTTTTTT. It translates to CASSLVASTGELFF. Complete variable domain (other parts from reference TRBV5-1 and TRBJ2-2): KAGVTQTPRYLIKTRGQQVTLSCSPISGHRSVSWYQQTPGQGLQFLFEYFSETQRNKGNFPGRFSGRQFSNSRSEMNVSTLELGDSALYLCASSLVASTGELFFGEGSRLTVL.

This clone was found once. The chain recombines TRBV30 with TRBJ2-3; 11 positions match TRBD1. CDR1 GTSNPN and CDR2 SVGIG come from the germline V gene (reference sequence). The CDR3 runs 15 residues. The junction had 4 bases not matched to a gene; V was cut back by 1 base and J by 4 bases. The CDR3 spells CAWSAGQGVADTQYF. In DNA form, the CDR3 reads TGTGCCTGGAGTGCGGGACAGGGGGTCGCAGATACGCAGTATTTT.

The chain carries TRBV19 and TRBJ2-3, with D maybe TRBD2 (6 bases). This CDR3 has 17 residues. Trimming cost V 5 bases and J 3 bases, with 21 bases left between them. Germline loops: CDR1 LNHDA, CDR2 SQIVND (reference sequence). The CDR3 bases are TGTGCCAGTAGTCAAAAGGGGAGGCCTTATGGGACAGATACGCAGTATTTT. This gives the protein CASSQKGRPYGTDTQYF.

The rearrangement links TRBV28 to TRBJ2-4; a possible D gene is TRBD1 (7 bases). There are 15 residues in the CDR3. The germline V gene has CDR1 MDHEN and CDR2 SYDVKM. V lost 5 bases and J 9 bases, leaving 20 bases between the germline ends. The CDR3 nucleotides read TGTGCCAGCAGTACCATACAGGGGAGGCCTGGCATTCAGTACTTC. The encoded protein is CASSTIQGRPGIQYF.

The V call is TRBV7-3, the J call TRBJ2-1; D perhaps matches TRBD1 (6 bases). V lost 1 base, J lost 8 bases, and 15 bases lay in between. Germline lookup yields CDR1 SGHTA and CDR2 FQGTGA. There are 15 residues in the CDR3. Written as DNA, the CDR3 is TGTGCCAGCAGCTTAATGGCAGGGGCTGGCCATGAGCAGTTCTTC. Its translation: CASSLMAGAGHEQFF. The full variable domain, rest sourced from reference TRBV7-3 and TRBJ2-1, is GAGVSQTPSNKVTEKGKYVELRCDPISGHTALYWYRQSLGQGPEFLIYFQGTGAADDSGLPNDRFFAVRPEGSVSTLKIQRTERGDSAVYLCASSLMAGAGHEQFFGPGTRLTVL.

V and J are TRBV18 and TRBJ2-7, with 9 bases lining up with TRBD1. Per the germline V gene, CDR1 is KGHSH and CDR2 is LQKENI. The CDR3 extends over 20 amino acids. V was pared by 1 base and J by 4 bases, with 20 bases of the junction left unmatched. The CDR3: CASSPQRSPGQGSLLYEQYF. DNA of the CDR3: TGTGCCAGCTCACCACAAAGATCCCCGGGACAGGGAAGTCTACTTTACGAGCAGTACTTC.

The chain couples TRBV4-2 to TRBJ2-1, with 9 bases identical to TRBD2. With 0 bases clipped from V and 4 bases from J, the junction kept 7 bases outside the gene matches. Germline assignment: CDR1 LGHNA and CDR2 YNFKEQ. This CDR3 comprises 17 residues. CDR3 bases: TGTGCCAGCAGCCAAGAGGGGGGCGGGAGGGCATACAATGAGCAGTTCTTC. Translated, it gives CASSQEGGGRAYNEQFF.

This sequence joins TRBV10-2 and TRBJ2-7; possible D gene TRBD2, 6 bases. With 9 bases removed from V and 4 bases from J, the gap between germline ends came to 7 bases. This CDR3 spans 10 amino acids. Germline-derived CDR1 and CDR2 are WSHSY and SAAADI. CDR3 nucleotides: TGCGCCAGTGGGGGGTACGAGCAGTACTTC. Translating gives CASGGYEQYF.

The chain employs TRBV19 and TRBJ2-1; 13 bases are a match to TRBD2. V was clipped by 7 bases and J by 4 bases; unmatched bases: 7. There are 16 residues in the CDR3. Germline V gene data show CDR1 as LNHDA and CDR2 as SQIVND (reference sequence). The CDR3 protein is CASTYGTSGAYNEQFF. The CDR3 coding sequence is TGTGCCAGTACCTATGGGACTAGCGGGGCTTACAATGAGCAGTTCTTC. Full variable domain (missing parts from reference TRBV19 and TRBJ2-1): DGGITQSPKYLFRKEGQNVTLSCEQNLNHDAMYWYRQDPGQGLRLIYYSQIVNDFQKGDIAEGYSVSREKKESFPLTVTSAQKNPTAFYLCASTYGTSGAYNEQFFGPGTRLTVL.

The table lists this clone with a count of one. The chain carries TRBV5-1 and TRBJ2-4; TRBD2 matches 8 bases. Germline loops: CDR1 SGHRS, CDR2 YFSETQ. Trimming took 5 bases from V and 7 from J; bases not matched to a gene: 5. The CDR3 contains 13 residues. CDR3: CASSSERGNIQYF. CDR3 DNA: TGCGCCAGCAGTTCCGAGCGGGGGAACATTCAGTACTTC.

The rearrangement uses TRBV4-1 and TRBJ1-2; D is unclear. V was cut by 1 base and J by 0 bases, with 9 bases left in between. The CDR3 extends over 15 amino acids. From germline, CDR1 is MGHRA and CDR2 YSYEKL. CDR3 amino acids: CASSQASNSNYGYTF. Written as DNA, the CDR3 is TGCGCCAGCAGCCAAGCTAGCAATTCTAACTATGGCTACACCTTC.

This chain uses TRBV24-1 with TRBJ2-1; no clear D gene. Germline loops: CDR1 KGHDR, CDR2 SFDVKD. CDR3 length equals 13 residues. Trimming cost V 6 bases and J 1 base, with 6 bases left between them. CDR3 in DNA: TGTGCCACCAGTCAGAGGTCCTACAATGAGCAGTTCTTC. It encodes CATSQRSYNEQFF.

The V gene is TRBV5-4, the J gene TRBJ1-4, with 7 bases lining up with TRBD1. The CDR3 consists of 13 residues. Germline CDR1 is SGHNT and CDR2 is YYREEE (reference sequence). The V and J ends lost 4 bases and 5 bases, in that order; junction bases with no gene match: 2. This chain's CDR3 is CASSPQGNEKLFF. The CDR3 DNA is TGTGCCAGCAGCCCACAGGGGAATGAAAAACTGTTTTTT.

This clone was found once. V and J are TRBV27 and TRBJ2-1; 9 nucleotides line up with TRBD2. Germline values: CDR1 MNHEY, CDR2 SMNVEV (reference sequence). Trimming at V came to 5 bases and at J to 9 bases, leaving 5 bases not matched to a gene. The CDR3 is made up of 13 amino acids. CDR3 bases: TGTGCCAGCAGTGCCGGGACTAGCACTGAGCAGTTCTTC. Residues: CASSAGTSTEQFF.